The next 3 T cell receptor beta chains were all read from a single sample in a study of T-cell reconstitution after alpha-beta-depleted transplantation in children. Preparation of the TCRbeta library used unique molecular identifiers. TCRdb redid the calling of the PCR reads with MiXCR, one entry per CDR3 protein. The sample has over 85,000 distinct CDR3 sequences; around 6.1% are singletons. Sample: PBMCs, mostly from graft donor cells, taken 60 days after TCRalphabeta/CD19-depleted stem cell transplant. The source of these receptors is a female patient aged 2-9 years who had a stem cell transplant for Fanconi anemia, so the T cells may come from the graft donor.

This clonotype was observed at least ten times. The J gene is TRBJ1-2, the V gene TRBV28; 9 nucleotides align to TRBD1. Per the germline V gene, CDR1 is MDHEN and CDR2 is SYDVKM. The junction had 7 bases not matched to a gene; V was cut back by 2 bases and J by 3 bases. CDR3 length equals 16 residues. CDR3 amino acids: CASSLTGGSSDYGYTF. For the CDR3, the DNA is TGTGCCAGCAGTTTAACAGGGGGCTCATCGGACTATGGCTACACCTTC.

This clonotype was found a few times. This may be a read error: a much more frequent sequence differs by one nucleotide. The chain couples TRBV2 to TRBJ2-6, with no clear D. This CDR3 contains 19 residues. Germline CDR1 and CDR2: SNHLY and FYNNEI. The CDR3 bases are TGTGCCAGCTGTTTAGTAACAGTCCCCAAGGGCTCTAGGGCCAACGTCCTGACTTTC. Protein: CASCLVTVPKGSRANVLTF.

Ten or more counts support this clonotype. The rearrangement uses TRBV28 and TRBJ2-7; D is possibly TRBD1 or TRBD2 (6 bases each). The germline V gene has CDR1 MDHEN and CDR2 SYDVKM. This CDR3 is 14 amino acids long. The V end was cut by 8 bases, the J end by 4 bases, with 18 bases between. The CDR3 reads CASGGPGGAYEQYF. In nucleotides, the CDR3 is TGTGCCAGCGGGGGGCCCGGTGGTGCGTACGAGCAGTACTTC. The full variable domain, its missing parts supplied by reference TRBV28 and TRBJ2-7, is DVKVTQSSRYLVKRTGEKVFLECVQDMDHENMFWYRQDPGLGLRLIYFSYDVKMKEKGDIPEGYSVSREKKERFSLILESASTNQTSMYLCASGGPGGAYEQYFGPGTRLTVT.